This T cell receptor (beta chain) was recorded in a study of blood T cell repertoires in COVID-19. Profiling relied on immunoSEQ multiplex PCR, and the TCRdb table lists in-frame clones only, not all of them. The data show 200,000 to 250,000 clones, just under 90% seen once. The CDR3 spans 15 residues. Germline V gene data show CDR1 as MGHRA and CDR2 as YSYEKL. With V trimmed by 2 bases and J by 8 bases, 7 bases remained unmatched. Sequencing was performed on peripheral blood. The gene calls are TRBV4-1 and TRBJ2-1; 9 positions agree with TRBD2. This clonotype originated in a man aged 25-40 years with COVID-19, enrolled during active disease. CDR3 region: CASSQTGLARDEQFF. The CDR3 DNA sequence: TGCGCCAGCAGCCAAACGGGACTAGCAAGGGATGAGCAGTTCTTC.